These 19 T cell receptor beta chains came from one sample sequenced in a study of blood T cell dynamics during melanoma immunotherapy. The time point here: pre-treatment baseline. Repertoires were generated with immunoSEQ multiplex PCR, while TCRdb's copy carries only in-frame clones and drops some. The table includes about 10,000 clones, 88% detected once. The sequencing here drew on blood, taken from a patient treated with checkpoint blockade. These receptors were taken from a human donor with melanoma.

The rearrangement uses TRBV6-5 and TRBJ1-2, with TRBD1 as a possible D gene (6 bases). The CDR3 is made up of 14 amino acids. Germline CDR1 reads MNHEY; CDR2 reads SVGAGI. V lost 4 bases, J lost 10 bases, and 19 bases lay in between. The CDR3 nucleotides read TGTGCCAGCAGTTCAGGGGTCCGTGTCACCTCCTACACCTTC. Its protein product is CASSSGVRVTSYTF.

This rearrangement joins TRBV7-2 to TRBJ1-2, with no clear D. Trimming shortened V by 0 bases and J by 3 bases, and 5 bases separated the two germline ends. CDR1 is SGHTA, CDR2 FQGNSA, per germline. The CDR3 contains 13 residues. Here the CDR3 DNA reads TGTGCCAGCAGCTTAGCGTCTCACTATGGCTACACCTTC. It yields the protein CASSLASHYGYTF.

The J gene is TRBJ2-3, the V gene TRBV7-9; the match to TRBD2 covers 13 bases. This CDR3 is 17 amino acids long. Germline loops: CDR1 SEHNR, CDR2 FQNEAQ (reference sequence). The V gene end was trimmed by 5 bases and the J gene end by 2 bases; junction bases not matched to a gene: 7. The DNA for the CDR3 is TGTGCCAGCAGCCCGGGACTAGCGGGGTCTAACACAGATACGCAGTATTTT. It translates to CASSPGLAGSNTDTQYF.

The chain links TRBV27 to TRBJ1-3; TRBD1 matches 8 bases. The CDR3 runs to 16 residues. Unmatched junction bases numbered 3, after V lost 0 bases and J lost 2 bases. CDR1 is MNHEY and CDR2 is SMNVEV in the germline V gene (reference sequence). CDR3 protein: CASSLSGTGPGNTIYF. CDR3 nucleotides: TGTGCCAGCAGTTTATCCGGGACAGGACCTGGAAACACCATATATTTT.

The CDR3 here is CASTWGGTNSGNTIYF. For the CDR3, the DNA is TGTGCCAGCACTTGGGGAGGGACCAACTCTGGAAACACCATATATTTT. This chain links TRBV5-6 with TRBJ1-3; D might be TRBD1 (5 bases). Germline V CDR1 and CDR2: SGHDT, YYEEEE. Trimming took off 6 bases at V and 0 bases at J, with 16 bases between the two ends. The CDR3 runs to 16 residues.

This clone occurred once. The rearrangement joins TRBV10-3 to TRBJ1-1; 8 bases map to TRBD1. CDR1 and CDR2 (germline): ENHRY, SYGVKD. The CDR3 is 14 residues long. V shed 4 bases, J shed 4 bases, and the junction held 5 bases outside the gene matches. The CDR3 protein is CAISGTGLGTEAFF. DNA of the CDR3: TGTGCCATCAGTGGGACAGGGTTGGGCACTGAAGCTTTCTTT.

DNA for the CDR3: TGCGCCAGCTACCGGGGCGGCAACCTGGAGGGCACAGATACGCAGTATTTT. Translation: CASYRGGNLEGTDTQYF. The V and J genes are TRBV5-1 and TRBJ2-3; D tentatively reads TRBD1 or TRBD2 (5 bases each). The CDR3 has 17 residues. V was clipped by 7 bases and J by 1 base, with 22 bases between them. CDR1 and CDR2 (germline): SGHRS, YFSETQ.

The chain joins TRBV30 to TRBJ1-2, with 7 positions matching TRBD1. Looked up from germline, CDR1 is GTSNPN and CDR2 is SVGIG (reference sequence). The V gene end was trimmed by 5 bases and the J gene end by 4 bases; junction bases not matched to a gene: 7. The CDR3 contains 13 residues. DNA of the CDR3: TGTGCCTGGGCGGGACAGCCAATCTATGGCTACACCTTC. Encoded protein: CAWAGQPIYGYTF.

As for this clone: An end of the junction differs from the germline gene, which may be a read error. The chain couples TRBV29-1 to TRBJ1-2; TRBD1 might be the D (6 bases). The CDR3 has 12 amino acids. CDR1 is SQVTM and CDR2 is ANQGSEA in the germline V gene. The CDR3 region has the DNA TGCAGCGTCGAAGGGACACGTGGAGGCTACACCTTC. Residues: CSVEGTRGGYTF. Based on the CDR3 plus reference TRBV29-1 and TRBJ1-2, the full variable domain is SAVISQKPSRDICQRGTSLTIQCQVDSQVTMMFWYRQQPGQSLTLIATANQGSEATYESGFVIDKFPISRPNLTFSTLTVSNMSPEDSSIYLCSVEGTRGGYTFGSGTRLTVV.

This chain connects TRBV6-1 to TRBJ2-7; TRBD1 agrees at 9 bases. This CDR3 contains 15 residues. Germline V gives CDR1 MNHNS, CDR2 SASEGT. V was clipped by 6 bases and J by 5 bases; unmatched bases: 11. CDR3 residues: CASRSPGTGLHEQYF. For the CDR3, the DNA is TGTGCCAGCAGGTCACCCGGGACAGGGCTCCACGAGCAGTACTTC.

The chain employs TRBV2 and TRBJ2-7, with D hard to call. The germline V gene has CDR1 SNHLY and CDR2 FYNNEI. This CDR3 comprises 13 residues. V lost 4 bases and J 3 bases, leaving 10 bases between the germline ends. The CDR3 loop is CASSVTTNYEQYV. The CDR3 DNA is TGTGCCAGCAGTGTCACTACTAACTACGAGCAGTACGTC.

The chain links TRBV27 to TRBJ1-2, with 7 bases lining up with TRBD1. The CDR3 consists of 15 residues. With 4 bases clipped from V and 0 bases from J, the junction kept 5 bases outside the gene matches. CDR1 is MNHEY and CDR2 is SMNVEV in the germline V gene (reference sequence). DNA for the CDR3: TGTGCCAGCAGTTACCAAGGGACAGCTAACTATGGCTACACCTTC. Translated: CASSYQGTANYGYTF.

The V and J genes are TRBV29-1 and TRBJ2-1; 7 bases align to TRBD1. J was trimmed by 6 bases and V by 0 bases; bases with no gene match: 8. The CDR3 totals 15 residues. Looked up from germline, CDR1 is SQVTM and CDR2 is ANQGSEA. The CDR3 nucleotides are TGCAGCGTTGAAGATCGAGGCAGGGGGAGCAATGAGCAGTTCTTC. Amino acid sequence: CSVEDRGRGSNEQFF.

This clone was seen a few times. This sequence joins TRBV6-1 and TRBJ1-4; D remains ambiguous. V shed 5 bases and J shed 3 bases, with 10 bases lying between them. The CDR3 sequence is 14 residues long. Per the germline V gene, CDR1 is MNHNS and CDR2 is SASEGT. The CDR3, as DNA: TGTGCCAGCAGTTTAACAGTTTCTAATGAAAAACTGTTTTTT. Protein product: CASSLTVSNEKLFF.

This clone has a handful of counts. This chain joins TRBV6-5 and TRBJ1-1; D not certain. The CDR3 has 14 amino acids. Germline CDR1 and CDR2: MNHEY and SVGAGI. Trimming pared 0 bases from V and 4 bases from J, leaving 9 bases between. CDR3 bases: TGTGCCAGCAGTTACTCGACGGGGTTCACTGAAGCTTTCTTT. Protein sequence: CASSYSTGFTEAFF.

DNA of the CDR3: TGCGCCAGCAGCTTAGGTAGCGGGAGAGCAAGGAATGAGCAGTTCTTC. Protein sequence: CASSLGSGRARNEQFF. The genes are TRBV5-1 and TRBJ2-1, with TRBD2 identical over 9 bases. The CDR3 totals 16 residues. Germline values: CDR1 SGHRS, CDR2 YFSETQ. V lost 2 bases, J lost 7 bases, and 10 bases stayed unmatched. Based on the CDR3 plus reference TRBV5-1 and TRBJ2-1, the full variable domain is KAGVTQTPRYLIKTRGQQVTLSCSPISGHRSVSWYQQTPGQGLQFLFEYFSETQRNKGNFPGRFSGRQFSNSRSEMNVSTLELGDSALYLCASSLGSGRARNEQFFGPGTRLTVL.

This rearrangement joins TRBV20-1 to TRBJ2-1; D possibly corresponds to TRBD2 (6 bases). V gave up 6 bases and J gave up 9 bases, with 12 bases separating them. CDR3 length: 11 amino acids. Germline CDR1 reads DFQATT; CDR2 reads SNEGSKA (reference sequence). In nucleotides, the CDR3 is TGCAGTGCGTTCCGGGACTCTGAGCAGTTCTTC. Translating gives CSAFRDSEQFF.

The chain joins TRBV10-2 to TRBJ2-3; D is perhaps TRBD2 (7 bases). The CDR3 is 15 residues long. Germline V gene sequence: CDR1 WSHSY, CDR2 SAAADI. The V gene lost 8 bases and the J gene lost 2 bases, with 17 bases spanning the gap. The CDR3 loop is CASWGGRLSTDTQYF. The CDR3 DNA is TGCGCCAGCTGGGGGGGGCGGCTTTCCACAGATACGCAGTATTTT.

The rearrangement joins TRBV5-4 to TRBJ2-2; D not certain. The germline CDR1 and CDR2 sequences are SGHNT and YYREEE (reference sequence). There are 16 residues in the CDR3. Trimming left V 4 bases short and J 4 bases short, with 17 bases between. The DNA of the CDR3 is TGTGCCAGCAGCCGCGACCCCCGATCGGGCACCGGGGAGCTGTTTTTT. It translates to CASSRDPRSGTGELFF.